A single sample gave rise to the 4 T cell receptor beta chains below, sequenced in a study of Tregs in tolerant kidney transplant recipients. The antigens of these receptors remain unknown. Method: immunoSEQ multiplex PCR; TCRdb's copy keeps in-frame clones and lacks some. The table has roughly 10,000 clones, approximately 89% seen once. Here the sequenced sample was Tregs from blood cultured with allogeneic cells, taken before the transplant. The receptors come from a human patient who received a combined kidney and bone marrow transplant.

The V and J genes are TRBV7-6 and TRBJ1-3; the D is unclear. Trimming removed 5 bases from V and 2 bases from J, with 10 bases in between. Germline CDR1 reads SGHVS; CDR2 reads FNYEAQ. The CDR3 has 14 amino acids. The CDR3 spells CASSLRSTGNTIYF. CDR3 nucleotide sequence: TGTGCCAGCAGCCTCCGTTCGACTGGAAACACCATATATTTT.

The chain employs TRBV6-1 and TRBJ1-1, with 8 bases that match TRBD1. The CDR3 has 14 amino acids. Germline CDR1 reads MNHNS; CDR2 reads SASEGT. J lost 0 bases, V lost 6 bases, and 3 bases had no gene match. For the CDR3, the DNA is TGTGCCAGCAGACGACAGGGGATGAACACTGAAGCTTTCTTT. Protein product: CASRRQGMNTEAFF.

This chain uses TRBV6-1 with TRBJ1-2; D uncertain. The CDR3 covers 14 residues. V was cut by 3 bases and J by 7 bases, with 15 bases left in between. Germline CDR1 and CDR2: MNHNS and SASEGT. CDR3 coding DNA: TGTGCCAGCAGTGACCGGGCTACGTCGGGTGGCTACACCTTC. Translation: CASSDRATSGGYTF.

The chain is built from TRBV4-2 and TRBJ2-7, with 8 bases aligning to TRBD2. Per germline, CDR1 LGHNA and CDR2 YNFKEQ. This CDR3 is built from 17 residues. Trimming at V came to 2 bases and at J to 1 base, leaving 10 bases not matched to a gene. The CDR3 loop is CASSQHTFSGDSYEQYF. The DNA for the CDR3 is TGTGCCAGCAGCCAACATACCTTTAGCGGGGATTCCTACGAGCAGTACTTC.